This paragraph covers one TCR beta chain sequence. Here immunoSEQ multiplex PCR was the method, and the copy in TCRdb shows in-frame clones only, minus some. Of about 66,000 clones listed, around 90% are singletons. The sample comes from a study of OX40 agonist ivuxolimab in advanced cancers. V lost 3 bases to trimming and J lost 1 base, with 8 bases between them. The CDR3 has 14 residues. From germline, CDR1 is MRHNA and CDR2 SNTAGT. The timepoints at which blood was sampled were baseline, cycle 4 day 1, and cycle 7 day 1. The sample here was CD4+ or CD8+ T cells sorted from blood, taken in a trial of the OX40 agonist ivuxolimab. This sequence joins TRBV6-4 and TRBJ2-3; D is undetermined. The TCR was taken from an adult with an advanced solid tumor such as melanoma, head and neck, liver or kidney cancer. The CDR3 loop is CASSEFPRTDTQYF. The DNA of the CDR3 is TGTGCCAGCAGTGAATTTCCCCGCACAGATACGCAGTATTTT.